What follows is one T cell receptor (beta chain) and its context. Cohorts were based on clinical histories the participants reported. Measured with immunoSEQ multiplex PCR; TCRdb has only the in-frame clones, and not every one. This sample has over 250,000 clones, with 90% found just once. This sample is drawn from a study of blood T cell repertoires in COVID-19. Study details: PBMCs, B-cell-depleted T cells, or T cells provided the cDNA or gDNA that made up the material.

This receptor was identified in a woman between 25 and 40 years old who had recovered from COVID-19. Specimen: PBMCs or T cells enriched from blood (not recorded which).

This CDR3 is CASSLQVQGARTEAFF. For the CDR3, the DNA is TGCGCCAGCAGCTTGCAAGTCCAGGGGGCGCGTACTGAAGCTTTCTTT. V and J are TRBV5-1 and TRBJ1-1; TRBD1 agrees at 8 bases. The J segment lost 5 bases and the V segment lost 1 base, leaving 10 bases of the junction unmatched. In germline, CDR1 is SGHRS, CDR2 YFSETQ. The CDR3 spans 16 residues.